The 4 T cell receptor beta chains reported below all come from one sample, sequenced in a study of cytomegalovirus exposure and HLA in healthy donors. It was with 60 Vbeta and 13 Jbeta primers that the PCR ran. Only in-frame clones appear in the TCRdb table, and some are missing; sequencing was by immunoSEQ multiplex PCR. Seen here are more than 100,000 clones, 60% to 80% observed once, and the top ten hold roughly 4%. Sequenced: PBMCs. The origin of the receptors is a man in his fifties in good health and CMV-seropositive.

The chain joins TRBV2 to TRBJ2-1, with a possible D match to TRBD2 (6 bases). CDR3 length: 15 amino acids. The V gene lost 7 bases and the J gene lost 1 base, with 14 bases spanning the gap. Germline V lookup: CDR1 SNHLY, CDR2 FYNNEI. CDR3 sequence reads: CASTLFAGSYNEQFF. For the CDR3, the DNA is TGTGCCAGCACCCTGTTCGCGGGGTCCTACAATGAGCAGTTCTTC. The whole variable domain, remainder taken from reference TRBV2 and TRBJ2-1, is EPEVTQTPSHQVTQMGQEVILRCVPISNHLYFYWYRQILGQKVEFLVSFYNNEISEKSEIFDDQFSVERPDGSNFTLKIRSTKLEDSAMYFCASTLFAGSYNEQFFGPGTRLTVL.

The chain uses TRBV9 and TRBJ2-7, with D possibly being TRBD2 (5 bases). CDR1 and CDR2 (germline): SGDLS, YYNGEE. The CDR3 extends over 15 amino acids. V was cut by 0 bases and J by 3 bases, with 13 bases left in between. The CDR3 coding sequence is TGTGCCAGCAGCGTAGCGGGGAATCTTAACTACGAGCAGTACTTC. It translates to CASSVAGNLNYEQYF.

This clone has a handful of counts. This sequence joins TRBV5-1 and TRBJ2-7, with D perhaps TRBD1 (6 bases). Trimming took off 0 bases at V and 7 bases at J, with 17 bases between the two ends. Germline CDR1 reads SGHRS; CDR2 reads YFSETQ. The CDR3 length is 15 residues. The CDR3 sequence is CASSLVGQGNEEQYF. The CDR3 DNA sequence: TGCGCCAGCAGCTTGGTGGGACAAGGGAACGAGGAGCAGTACTTC.

The chain uses TRBV7-8 and TRBJ2-7, with 10 bases matching TRBD2. The ends lost 0 bases at V and 0 bases at J; junction bases unmatched: 5. The germline V gene has CDR1 SGHVS and CDR2 FQNEAQ. This CDR3 comprises 17 residues. CDR3 DNA: TGTGCCAGCAGCTTAGCTTCAGGACTAGCGGACTCCTACGAGCAGTACTTC. Translated, it gives CASSLASGLADSYEQYF. Together with reference TRBV7-8 and TRBJ2-7, the CDR3 gives the full variable domain: GAGVSQSPRYKVAKRGQDVALRCDPISGHVSLFWYQQALGQGPEFLTYFQNEAQLDKSGLPSDRFFAERPEGSVSTLKIQRTQQEDSAVYLCASSLASGLADSYEQYFGPGTRLTVT.